The 32 T cell receptor beta chains below all came from one sample that was sequenced in a study of molecular identifiers for immune sequencing clone quantification. One entry per CDR3 protein, called by TCRdb with MiXCR from the PCR reads. The repertoire has more than 450,000 distinct CDR3 sequences, around 21% of them found once; the top ten carry about 0.84%. The sample comprised naive CD8+ T cells from blood, with Jurkat cell RNA spiked in. Documented subset: FACS-sorted CD8+CD4-CCR7+CD45RA+ naive T cells. All receptors derive from a human donor in good health. Some libraries in this study had Jurkat cell RNA spiked in.

The gene calls are TRBV20-1 and TRBJ2-2, with 9 nucleotides matching TRBD2. This CDR3 comprises 17 residues. V gave up 0 bases and J gave up 3 bases; unmatched junction bases: 8. Germline values: CDR1 DFQATT, CDR2 SNEGSKA (reference sequence). In nucleotides, the CDR3 is TGCAGTGCTAGAGACGGCGGGAGGGCCGTTTACACCGGGGAGCTGTTTTTT. Translating gives CSARDGGRAVYTGELFF.

In its sample, this clonotype was seen many times. This chain uses TRBV30 with TRBJ2-1; tentative D call: TRBD2 (5 bases). This CDR3 region has 15 residues. Trimming took off 4 bases at V and 6 bases at J, with 19 bases between the two ends. Germline CDR1 and CDR2: GTSNPN and SVGIG (reference sequence). The CDR3 protein is CAWTLTGSGFNEQFF. CDR3 in DNA: TGTGCCTGGACTTTGACGGGGTCGGGGTTCAATGAGCAGTTCTTC. Combining the CDR3 with reference TRBV30 and TRBJ2-1 gives the whole variable domain SQTIHQWPATLVQPVGSPLSLECTVEGTSNPNLYWYRQAAGRGLQLLFYSVGIGQISSEVPQNLSASRPQDRQFILSSKKLLLSDSGFYLCAWTLTGSGFNEQFFGPGTRLTVL.

This clonotype was recorded at least ten times. V and J are TRBV30 and TRBJ2-3; a possible D gene is TRBD2 (5 bases). Trimming took 3 bases from V and 13 from J, leaving 14 bases between them. The germline V gene encodes CDR1 GTSNPN and CDR2 SVGIG (reference sequence). This CDR3 spans 11 amino acids. The CDR3 loop reads CAWSDGGLEYF. CDR3 bases: TGTGCCTGGAGCGACGGCGGGTTGGAGTATTTT.

The chain has TRBV30 and TRBJ2-3, with 9 bases lining up with TRBD2. Germline loops: CDR1 GTSNPN, CDR2 SVGIG (reference sequence). V lost 2 bases and J lost 4; bases outside the gene matches: 7. This CDR3 comprises 15 residues. CDR3: CAWSMTSGIADTQYF. DNA of the CDR3: TGTGCCTGGAGTATGACTAGCGGAATCGCAGATACGCAGTATTTT.

The sample holds many counts of this clonotype. This chain joins TRBV2 and TRBJ1-5; D might be TRBD1 (6 bases). Deletions cut 7 bases from V and 2 bases from J, with 15 bases between. The CDR3 has 15 residues. In germline, CDR1 is SNHLY, CDR2 FYNNEI. The CDR3 loop reads CASKSGRGGNQPQHF. The CDR3 region has the DNA TGTGCCAGCAAGTCTGGCAGGGGAGGCAATCAGCCCCAGCATTTT. Supplemented by reference TRBV2 and TRBJ1-5, the full variable domain reads EPEVTQTPSHQVTQMGQEVILRCVPISNHLYFYWYRQILGQKVEFLVSFYNNEISEKSEIFDDQFSVERPDGSNFTLKIRSTKLEDSAMYFCASKSGRGGNQPQHFGDGTRLSIL.

This clonotype was seen more than once but under ten times. The chain has TRBV7-9 and TRBJ1-5, with D tentatively TRBD1 (5 bases). The CDR3 sequence is 14 residues long. The germline V gene encodes CDR1 SEHNR and CDR2 FQNEAQ (reference sequence). Between the trimmed V and J ends, which lost 6 bases and 3 bases, there was a span of 12 bases. The CDR3 DNA reads TGTGCCAGCAGTAGGGAAGGGGACAATCAGCCCCAGCATTTT. It codes for CASSREGDNQPQHF. Looking up the rest from reference TRBV7-9 and TRBJ1-5 gives the full variable domain: DTGVSQNPRHKITKRGQNVTFRCDPISEHNRLYWYRQTLGQGPEFLTYFQNEAQLEKSRLLSDRFSAERPKGSFSTLEIQRTEQGDSAMYLCASSREGDNQPQHFGDGTRLSIL.

This clonotype was counted between two and nine times. This may come from a read error, since a much larger clone is one base off. V usage is TRBV6-5 and J usage is TRBJ2-7; tentatively, D is TRBD1 or TRBD2 (6 bases each). The CDR3 totals 12 residues. The germline CDR1 and CDR2 sequences are MNHEY and SVGAGI. DNA of the CDR3: TGTGCCAGCAGTTACTCGGGGGGCGAGCAGTGCTTC. Protein: CASSYSGGEQCF.

Only a few counts were recorded for this clonotype. The chain combines TRBV2 with TRBJ2-5, with D perhaps TRBD1 (5 bases). Germline V gives CDR1 SNHLY, CDR2 FYNNEI. CDR3 length: 14 residues. The V end was cut by 6 bases, the J end by 2 bases, with 13 bases between. Here the CDR3 reads CASRVGPRQETQYF. The CDR3 DNA reads as TGTGCCAGCAGGGTGGGGCCCCGTCAAGAGACCCAGTACTTC.

The V gene is TRBV4-1, the J gene TRBJ2-7; 9 bases align to TRBD1. The CDR3 has 14 residues. V was pared by 2 bases and J by 5 bases, with 4 bases of the junction left unmatched. CDR1 MGHRA and CDR2 YSYEKL come from the germline V gene. In nucleotides, the CDR3 is TGCGCCAGCAGCCAAACAGGGGGCGCGAACGAGCAGTACTTC. Translating gives CASSQTGGANEQYF.

The chain joins TRBV7-9 to TRBJ2-1; 9 bases map to TRBD2. CDR3 length: 17 residues. Germline V gene data show CDR1 as SEHNR and CDR2 as FQNEAQ (reference sequence). Trimming took 5 bases from V and 7 from J; bases not matched to a gene: 15. In DNA form, the CDR3 reads TGTGCCAGCAGCGCCCTGCTCGCGGGGGGGCCGAGGAATGAGCAGTTCTTC. Translating it yields CASSALLAGGPRNEQFF. The full variable domain, with the rest looked up from reference TRBV7-9 and TRBJ2-1, is DTGVSQNPRHKITKRGQNVTFRCDPISEHNRLYWYRQTLGQGPEFLTYFQNEAQLEKSRLLSDRFSAERPKGSFSTLEIQRTEQGDSAMYLCASSALLAGGPRNEQFFGPGTRLTVL.

This clonotype was seen many times. This chain links TRBV7-9 with TRBJ1-1; D remains unclear. This CDR3 is built from 15 residues. CDR1 and CDR2 from the germline V gene are SEHNR and FQNEAQ (reference sequence). Trimming took 5 bases from V and 1 from J, leaving 14 bases between them. The CDR3 loop reads CASSPGPHPNTEAFF. The DNA for the CDR3 is TGTGCCAGCAGCCCCGGCCCGCACCCGAACACTGAAGCTTTCTTT.

This clonotype was counted a few times. A read error is possible here, since a much larger clone lies one base away. V is TRBV25-1 and J is TRBJ1-5; no definite D call. The germline gives CDR1 MGHDK, CDR2 SYGVNS. The CDR3 consists of 14 residues. Deletions cut 8 bases from V and 6 bases from J, with 17 bases between. The chain's CDR3 is CASSEVAKSQPQHF. The DNA of the CDR3 is TGTGCCAGCTCCGAGGTGGCCAAGAGTCAGCCCCAGCATTTT.

A word on this clonotype: This sequence may be a read error, since a much larger clone differs from it by one base. The V call is TRBV4-3, the J call TRBJ1-1; D might be TRBD1 (6 bases). This CDR3 contains 15 residues. Germline values: CDR1 LGHNA, CDR2 YSLEER. In nucleotides, the CDR3 is TGCACCAGCAGCCAAGATTCAGGGGCATGGACTGAAGCTTTCTTT. It translates to CTSSQDSGAWTEAFF.

This clonotype has ten or more counts. The chain combines TRBV14 with TRBJ2-2; 9 bases map to TRBD2. The CDR3 is 16 amino acids. Trimming cost V 4 bases and J 8 bases; bases outside gene matches: 11. Germline assignment: CDR1 SGHDN and CDR2 FVKESK. As DNA, the CDR3 is TGTGCCAGCAGCCCCCGGCTAGCGGGAATGGCGGGGGAGCTGTTTTTT. Amino acids: CASSPRLAGMAGELFF.

This clonotype was seen ten or more times. V gene TRBV7-2 combines with J gene TRBJ1-5; D uncertain. V was pared by 1 base and J by 0 bases, with 7 bases between. Germline values: CDR1 SGHTA, CDR2 FQGNSA. This CDR3 is built from 15 residues. CDR3 amino acids: CASSLEDYSNQPQHF. CDR3 in DNA: TGTGCCAGCAGCTTAGAAGATTATAGCAATCAGCCCCAGCATTTT.

This clonotype was counted between two and nine times. The V call is TRBV27, the J call TRBJ2-7; no reliable D call. This CDR3 comprises 12 residues. The germline CDR1 and CDR2 sequences are MNHEY and SMNVEV (reference sequence). With 5 bases removed from V and 6 bases from J, the gap between germline ends came to 11 bases. CDR3 amino acids: CASSKGPFEQYF. DNA for the CDR3: TGTGCCAGCAGTAAAGGCCCTTTCGAGCAGTACTTC.

This clonotype was observed a handful of times. The junction departs from germline at one end; a sequencing error may be responsible. The chain joins TRBV7-7 to TRBJ2-3, with D perhaps matching TRBD2 (6 bases). The CDR3 length is 16 residues. CDR1 and CDR2 (germline): SSHAT, FNYEAQ (reference sequence). The CDR3 region has the DNA TGTGCTAGCAGCCCAATTTTGGGCGGGGCCACAGATACGCAGTATTTT. It specifies CASSPILGGATDTQYF. The entire variable domain, with the rest obtained from reference TRBV7-7 and TRBJ2-3, is as follows: GAGVSQSPRYKVTKRGQDVTLRCDPISSHATLYWYQQALGQGPEFLTYFNYEAQPDKSGLPSDRFSAERPEGSISTLTIQRTEQRDSAMYRCASSPILGGATDTQYFGPGTRLTVL.

J is TRBJ2-6 and V is TRBV11-2; the D is unclear. The germline gives CDR1 SGHAT, CDR2 FQNNGV. Trimming shortened V by 5 bases and J by 0 bases, and 17 bases separated the two germline ends. The CDR3 length is 18 residues. CDR3: CASSRDPDFSSGANVLTF. Written as DNA, the CDR3 is TGTGCCAGCAGCCGCGATCCCGATTTTAGCTCTGGGGCCAACGTCCTGACTTTC.

This clonotype was counted at least ten times. The chain employs TRBV7-6 and TRBJ1-1; D is unclear. There are 15 residues in the CDR3. Germline V gives CDR1 SGHVS, CDR2 FNYEAQ. Trimming removed 1 base at V and 1 base at J, with 10 bases between. CDR3 coding DNA: TGTGCCAGCAGCTTAGAGGTGTTTGCGAACACTGAAGCTTTCTTT. Its translation: CASSLEVFANTEAFF.

This clonotype has only a few counts. V usage is TRBV10-3 and J usage is TRBJ2-1; TRBD2 might be the D (6 bases). The CDR3 spans 14 residues. V dropped 0 bases and J dropped 9 bases, with 12 bases sitting between them. Germline CDR1 is ENHRY and CDR2 is SYGVKD. The CDR3 is CAISESNASAEQFF. In nucleotides, the CDR3 is TGTGCCATCAGTGAGTCGAATGCTAGCGCTGAGCAGTTCTTC.

The CDR3 nucleotides read TGCGCCAGCAGCCCCCTCGGACAGGGTCATTCGGGACCCCTCCACTTT. Translating it yields CASSPLGQGHSGPLHF. This chain uses TRBV4-1 with TRBJ1-6; the match to TRBD1 covers 8 bases. Germline CDR1 is MGHRA and CDR2 is YSYEKL. V lost 4 bases, J lost 12 bases, and 14 bases stayed unmatched. The CDR3 sequence is 16 residues long.

This clonotype has a count of ten or more. This rearrangement joins TRBV6-5 to TRBJ2-2; D remains ambiguous. CDR3 length equals 13 residues. Trimming pared 2 bases from V and 6 bases from J, leaving 7 bases between. Looked up from germline, CDR1 is MNHEY and CDR2 is SVGAGI. CDR3 nucleotide sequence: TGTGCCAGCAGTTACGGGCAGTCCGGGGAGCTGTTTTTT. It codes for CASSYGQSGELFF.

The chain is built from TRBV20-1 and TRBJ1-2; D may be TRBD1 (5 bases). The CDR3 extends over 13 amino acids. Trimming took 0 bases from V and 8 from J, leaving 13 bases between them. Germline V gives CDR1 DFQATT, CDR2 SNEGSKA (reference sequence). This CDR3 is CSARDVGVEGYTF. CDR3 nucleotides: TGCAGTGCTAGAGATGTAGGGGTTGAAGGCTACACCTTC.

The genes are TRBV7-9 and TRBJ2-7; TRBD1 matches at 9 bases. Losses at the gene ends were 4 bases for V and 4 bases for J; bases not matched to a gene: 5. The germline V gene encodes CDR1 SEHNR and CDR2 FQNEAQ (reference sequence). The CDR3 contains 14 residues. DNA for the CDR3: TGTGCCAGCAGCTCGGGACAGGGTCTGTACGAGCAGTACTTC. It specifies CASSSGQGLYEQYF.

This clonotype occurred many times. The chain recombines TRBV5-4 with TRBJ2-5; 9 nucleotides align to TRBD1. The V gene's germline CDR1 is SGHNT and CDR2 YYREEE (reference sequence). This CDR3 contains 14 residues. With V trimmed by 0 bases and J by 4 bases, 1 base remained unmatched. The CDR3 protein is CASSLGTGVETQYF. CDR3 DNA: TGTGCCAGCAGCTTGGGGACAGGGGTAGAGACCCAGTACTTC.

There are a few counts of this clonotype. The chain employs TRBV10-3 and TRBJ2-5; perhaps TRBD1 as D (6 bases). The V end was cut by 8 bases, the J end by 3 bases, with 13 bases between. CDR1 and CDR2 (germline): ENHRY, SYGVKD. The CDR3 is made up of 13 amino acids. For the CDR3, the DNA is TGTGCCATCGGCAGGGGCGGCGAAGAGACCCAGTACTTC. Translating gives CAIGRGGEETQYF.

Ten or more counts support this clonotype. The genes are TRBV20-1 and TRBJ1-2; D ambiguous. The CDR3 extends over 12 amino acids. V shed 4 bases and J shed 5 bases, with 11 bases lying between them. Germline V lookup: CDR1 DFQATT, CDR2 SNEGSKA (reference sequence). CDR3 sequence (DNA): TGCAGTGCTAATACAGAGTTGTATGGCTACACCTTC. Protein sequence: CSANTELYGYTF.

In regard to this clonotype: A much more abundant neighbour one base away suggests this may be a read error. This chain links TRBV7-6 with TRBJ2-2; D might be TRBD2 (5 bases). There are 12 residues in the CDR3. Germline CDR1 SGHVS, CDR2 FNYEAQ. The CDR3 DNA is TGTGCCAGCAGCTTATTTGCCGGGGAGCTGTCTTTT. Its translation is CASSLFAGELSF.

This clonotype was observed many times. The chain links TRBV27 to TRBJ2-5; D is unresolved. Trimming took off 1 base at V and 3 bases at J, with 9 bases between the two ends. The germline V gene encodes CDR1 MNHEY and CDR2 SMNVEV (reference sequence). The CDR3 is 14 amino acids. CDR3 residues: CASSLFLGKETQYF. The CDR3 nucleotides are TGTGCCAGCAGTTTATTTCTCGGCAAAGAGACCCAGTACTTC.

A note on this clonotype: A read error is possible here, since a much larger clone lies one base away. The chain uses TRBV28 and TRBJ2-7; 12 bases agree with TRBD2. This CDR3 is 14 amino acids long. CDR1 MDHEN and CDR2 SYDVKM come from the germline V gene. The CDR3 region is CASRRTSGIYGQYF. CDR3 bases: TGTGCCAGCAGAAGGACTAGCGGGATCTACGGGCAGTACTTC.

This clonotype was observed at least ten times. The rearrangement joins TRBV7-9 to TRBJ1-1; D is undetermined. Trimming took off 8 bases at V and 0 bases at J, with 7 bases between the two ends. Germline V lookup: CDR1 SEHNR, CDR2 FQNEAQ (reference sequence). CDR3 size: 12 residues. The chain's CDR3 is CASEKMNTEAFF. CDR3 DNA sequence: TGTGCCAGCGAGAAAATGAACACTGAAGCTTTCTTT.

The rearrangement links TRBV2 to TRBJ1-1; TRBD1 aligns across 9 bases. Germline loops: CDR1 SNHLY, CDR2 FYNNEI. The CDR3 length is 17 residues. V was pared by 9 bases and J by 1 base, with 15 bases of the junction left unmatched. The CDR3 loop is CASLRGTGITQNTEAFF. As DNA, the CDR3 is TGTGCCAGTCTCAGGGGGACAGGGATTACCCAGAACACTGAAGCTTTCTTT.